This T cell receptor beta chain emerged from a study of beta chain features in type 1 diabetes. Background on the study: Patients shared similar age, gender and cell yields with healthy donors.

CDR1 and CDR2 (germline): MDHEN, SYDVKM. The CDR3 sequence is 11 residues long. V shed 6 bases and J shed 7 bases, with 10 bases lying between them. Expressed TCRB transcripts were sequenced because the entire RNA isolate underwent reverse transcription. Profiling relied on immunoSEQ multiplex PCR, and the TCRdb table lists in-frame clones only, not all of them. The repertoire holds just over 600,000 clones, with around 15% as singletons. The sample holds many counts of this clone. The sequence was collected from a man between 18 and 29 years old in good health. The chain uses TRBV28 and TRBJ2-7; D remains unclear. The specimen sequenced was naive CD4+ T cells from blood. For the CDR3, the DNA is TGTGCCAGCAGCCCCCGCCTAGAGCAGTACTTC. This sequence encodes CASSPRLEQYF.